Below, 5 T cell receptor beta chains from the same sample are listed, as sequenced in a study of blood T cell repertoires in COVID-19. Assay used: immunoSEQ multiplex PCR; TCRdb lists only in-frame clones, some missing. The table lists some 510,000 clones, roughly 90% of them singletons, with over 1.5% in the top ten. The material sequenced was PBMCs or T cells enriched from blood (not recorded which). These receptors all come from a woman aged 40 to 50 who had recovered from COVID-19.

In DNA, the CDR3 is TGTGCCAGCAGCTTGGTGGGGCTGGAGACCCAGTACTTC. Residues: CASSLVGLETQYF. The chain joins TRBV5-6 to TRBJ2-5, with D tentatively TRBD1 (5 bases). V was shortened by 0 bases and J by 5 bases, with 8 bases between the two germline ends. The germline V gene has CDR1 SGHDT and CDR2 YYEEEE. The CDR3 spans 13 residues.

The chain employs TRBV2 and TRBJ2-3; possible D gene TRBD2, 5 bases. Germline lookup yields CDR1 SNHLY and CDR2 FYNNEI. The CDR3 extends over 14 amino acids. Trimming took off 2 bases at V and 3 bases at J, with 9 bases between the two ends. In DNA form, the CDR3 reads TGTGCCAGCAGTGAAAATCTAGCTACAGATACGCAGTATTTT. It specifies CASSENLATDTQYF.

V is TRBV6-2 or TRBV6-3 and J is TRBJ2-1; D ambiguous. This CDR3 is built from 15 residues. The germline V gene encodes CDR1 MNHEY and CDR2 SVGEGT. Between the trimmed V and J ends, which lost 5 bases and 0 bases, there was a span of 11 bases. The CDR3 region has the DNA TGTGCCAGCAGTCCGTTTGTGAGCTCCTACAATGAGCAGTTCTTC. Translation: CASSPFVSSYNEQFF.

The V and J genes are TRBV11-2 and TRBJ2-7, with 11 bases identical to TRBD1. The J segment lost 7 bases and the V segment lost 4 bases, leaving 6 bases of the junction unmatched. There are 14 residues in the CDR3. CDR1 is SGHAT, CDR2 FQNNGV, per germline. The CDR3 sequence: CASSWGQGVGEQYF. CDR3 sequence (DNA): TGTGCCAGCAGCTGGGGACAGGGGGTAGGAGAGCAGTACTTC.

The rearrangement links TRBV7-9 to TRBJ1-1; 8 bases align to TRBD1. After removal of 1 base from V and 1 base from J, the junction contained 2 bases not matched to a gene. The CDR3 length is 15 residues. The germline V gene encodes CDR1 SEHNR and CDR2 FQNEAQ (reference sequence). The CDR3 protein is CASSLETGGNTEAFF. CDR3 DNA: TGTGCCAGCAGCTTAGAAACAGGGGGGAACACTGAAGCTTTCTTT. Drawing the rest from reference TRBV7-9 and TRBJ1-1, the complete variable domain is DTGVSQNPRHKITKRGQNVTFRCDPISEHNRLYWYRQTLGQGPEFLTYFQNEAQLEKSRLLSDRFSAERPKGSFSTLEIQRTEQGDSAMYLCASSLETGGNTEAFFGQGTRLTVV.